These 4 T cell receptor beta chains came from one sample sequenced in a study of cytomegalovirus exposure and HLA in healthy donors (TCRdb year 2017). Receptors were amplified or captured by the immunoSEQ multiplex PCR assay. For the multiplex PCR, a mixture combining 60 forward primers for TCR Vbeta segments and 13 reverse primers for TCR Jbeta segments was used. The clones in this table, taken by TCRdb from immuneACCESS, are in-frame only. Not every clone is retained; where verified, under half of the shortfall comes from an unresolved V gene, and the cause of the rest is unknown. The sample table records 150,000 to 200,000 clones; around 83% of these occur just once. 1.5% to 2% of the sample is in the top ten clones. Sequencing input: PBMCs. Receptors originate from a man in his fifties in good health and CMV-seronegative.

The chain combines TRBV19 with TRBJ1-5; D not resolved. The germline gives CDR1 LNHDA, CDR2 SQIVND (reference sequence). Trimming took 6 bases from V and 5 from J, leaving 17 bases between them. The CDR3 has 15 amino acids. CDR3 protein: CASRPNSFFDQPQHF. The CDR3 bases are TGTGCCAGTAGACCTAATTCTTTTTTTGATCAGCCCCAGCATTTT.

The V call is TRBV15, the J call TRBJ2-1; D may be TRBD2 (6 bases). Trimming removed 4 bases at V and 3 bases at J, with 16 bases between. Germline loops: CDR1 LNHNV, CDR2 YYDKDF (reference sequence). The CDR3 length is 16 residues. The CDR3, as DNA: TGTGCCACCAGCAATATCCCCCGGGACTTCTACAATGAGCAGTTCTTC. As protein: CATSNIPRDFYNEQFF.

V usage is TRBV7-2 and J usage is TRBJ2-5, with 10 bases fitting TRBD1. The germline V gene encodes CDR1 SGHTA and CDR2 FQGNSA. The junction had 4 bases not matched to a gene; V was cut back by 4 bases and J by 5 bases. The CDR3 is 14 residues long. Here the CDR3 DNA reads TGTGCCAGCAGCTCAGGACAGGGGGGGGAGACCCAGTACTTC. Its translation is CASSSGQGGETQYF. Drawing the rest from reference TRBV7-2 and TRBJ2-5, the complete variable domain is GAGVSQSPSNKVTEKGKDVELRCDPISGHTALYWYRQSLGQGLEFLIYFQGNSAPDKSGLPSDRFSAERTGGSVSTLTIQRTQQEDSAVYLCASSSGQGGETQYFGPGTRLLVL.

V is TRBV6-5 and J is TRBJ2-7; TRBD1 matches 9 bases. With V trimmed by 2 bases and J by 4 bases, 6 bases remained unmatched. The CDR3 loop spans 15 amino acids. Germline assignment: CDR1 MNHEY and CDR2 SVGAGI. DNA for the CDR3: TGTGCCAGCAGTTACAACAGGGGGCCCGGATACGAGCAGTACTTC. Protein: CASSYNRGPGYEQYF.